These 26 T cell receptor beta chains came from one sample sequenced in a study of OX40 agonist ivuxolimab in advanced cancers. Generated by immunoSEQ multiplex PCR, the TCRdb table keeps only in-frame clones and is missing some. The sample records tens of thousands of clones, 80% to 90% being singletons. Here the sequenced sample was CD4+ or CD8+ T cells sorted from blood, taken in a trial of the OX40 agonist ivuxolimab. These receptors were taken from an adult with an advanced solid tumor such as melanoma, head and neck, liver or kidney cancer.

J is TRBJ2-3 and V is TRBV28; D might be TRBD2 (6 bases). The CDR3 has 15 amino acids. Looked up from germline, CDR1 is MDHEN and CDR2 is SYDVKM. V shed 6 bases and J shed 2 bases, with 15 bases lying between them. In DNA, the CDR3 is TGTGCCAGCAGGAAATGGACGGACTACACAGATACGCAGTATTTT. Amino acid sequence: CASRKWTDYTDTQYF.

The rearrangement uses TRBV28 and TRBJ2-5, with 7 bases lining up with TRBD1. V was clipped by 10 bases and J by 5 bases; unmatched bases: 7. CDR1 is MDHEN, CDR2 SYDVKM, per germline. CDR3 size: 12 residues. The chain's CDR3 is CATNRGGETQYF. The DNA for the CDR3 is TGTGCCACCAACAGGGGTGGGGAGACCCAGTACTTC. The full variable domain, with the rest looked up from reference TRBV28 and TRBJ2-5, is DVKVTQSSRYLVKRTGEKVFLECVQDMDHENMFWYRQDPGLGLRLIYFSYDVKMKEKGDIPEGYSVSREKKERFSLILESASTNQTSMYLCATNRGGETQYFGPGTRLLVL.

Here the CDR3 reads CASSFSGHGNTIYF. In DNA, the CDR3 is TGTGCCAGCAGTTTCTCTGGGCACGGAAACACCATATATTTT. The V and J genes are TRBV27 and TRBJ1-3; D is unclear. The CDR3 runs to 14 residues. The germline gives CDR1 MNHEY, CDR2 SMNVEV (reference sequence). Trimming removed 3 bases at V and 4 bases at J, with 10 bases between.

V gene TRBV28 combines with J gene TRBJ2-1; no clear D gene. CDR1 and CDR2 (germline): MDHEN, SYDVKM. The V gene lost 8 bases and the J gene lost 8 bases, with 22 bases spanning the gap. The CDR3 has 15 residues. The CDR3 sequence: CASSPSGLVGYEQFF. The CDR3 region has the DNA TGTGCCAGCTCACCTTCCGGGCTAGTAGGCTATGAGCAGTTCTTC.

V gene TRBV7-2 combines with J gene TRBJ1-2; D may be TRBD1 (5 bases). Trimming removed 5 bases at V and 4 bases at J, with 8 bases between. The germline gives CDR1 SGHTA, CDR2 FQGNSA. The CDR3 sequence is 12 residues long. CDR3 amino acids: CASSVQAYGYTF. The CDR3 DNA reads TGTGCCAGCAGCGTACAGGCCTATGGCTACACCTTC.

J is TRBJ2-7 and V is TRBV5-5; 7 positions match TRBD1. Trimming took 3 bases from V and 4 from J; bases not matched to a gene: 4. Germline-derived CDR1 and CDR2 are SGHKS and YYEKEE (reference sequence). CDR3 length equals 13 residues. The CDR3 protein is CASSSRQGYEQYF. In nucleotides, the CDR3 is TGTGCCAGCAGCTCCCGACAGGGTTACGAGCAGTACTTC.

V and J are TRBV11-2 and TRBJ2-7; D remains unclear. Germline CDR1 SGHAT, CDR2 FQNNGV. The CDR3 loop spans 15 amino acids. V was pared by 0 bases and J by 0 bases, with 9 bases between. DNA for the CDR3: TGTGCCAGCAGCTTAGAACTGGGAAGCTCCTACGAGCAGTACGTC. Translation gives CASSLELGSSYEQYV.

The chain employs TRBV5-1 and TRBJ2-5, with TRBD2 identical over 13 bases. This CDR3 region has 16 residues. V shed 4 bases and J 0 bases; nucleotides not matched to a gene: 3. CDR1 is SGHRS, CDR2 YFSETQ, per germline. This chain's CDR3 is CASSPGTSGDQETQYF. The CDR3 bases are TGCGCCAGCAGCCCAGGGACTAGCGGGGACCAAGAGACCCAGTACTTC. The variable domain in full, completed from reference TRBV5-1 and TRBJ2-5, reads KAGVTQTPRYLIKTRGQQVTLSCSPISGHRSVSWYQQTPGQGLQFLFEYFSETQRNKGNFPGRFSGRQFSNSRSEMNVSTLELGDSALYLCASSPGTSGDQETQYFGPGTRLLVL.

V is TRBV2 and J is TRBJ1-5; TRBD1 might be the D (5 bases). V lost 8 bases and J lost 3, with 17 bases in between. From germline, CDR1 is SNHLY and CDR2 FYNNEI. The CDR3 contains 15 residues. CDR3 residues: CASRAIQELNQPQHF. The CDR3 DNA follows: TGTGCCAGCCGAGCTATACAGGAGCTCAATCAGCCCCAGCATTTT.

A few counts support this clone. DNA for the CDR3: TGTGCCAGCTCTACTAGCGGGGGGATGGAGCAGTACGTC. It yields the protein CASSTSGGMEQYV. This chain joins TRBV18 and TRBJ2-7; 12 positions match TRBD2. Germline CDR1 KGHSH, CDR2 LQKENI. J lost 7 bases, V lost 6 bases, and 4 bases had no gene match. CDR3 length equals 13 residues.

The chain combines TRBV14 with TRBJ1-2; D is ambiguous. The germline V gene encodes CDR1 SGHDN and CDR2 FVKESK. The CDR3 contains 14 residues. Trimming stripped 2 bases from V and 6 bases from J, with 13 bases between. CDR3 region: CASSQNTGVNGYTF. CDR3 DNA: TGTGCCAGCAGCCAAAACACGGGAGTGAATGGCTACACCTTC.

The chain couples TRBV7-9 to TRBJ1-5; D gene ambiguous. Germline-derived CDR1 and CDR2 are SEHNR and FQNEAQ (reference sequence). V was cut by 5 bases and J by 2 bases, with 10 bases left in between. CDR3 length: 14 residues. The DNA of the CDR3 is TGTGCCAGCAGCCCAAGCATAGGCAATCAGCCCCAGCATTTT. Its translation: CASSPSIGNQPQHF.

The chain uses TRBV5-8 and TRBJ1-6; 8 nucleotides match TRBD1. CDR1 and CDR2 from the germline V gene are SGHTS and YDEGEE. The J segment lost 6 bases and the V segment lost 0 bases, leaving 5 bases of the junction unmatched. The CDR3 totals 16 residues. The CDR3 DNA sequence: TGTGCCAGCAGCTTGGGAGGGACAGGCCCTAATTCACCCCTCCACTTT. It is translated as CASSLGGTGPNSPLHF. The full variable domain, in which reference TRBV5-8 and TRBJ1-6 provide the parts outside the CDR3, is EAGVTQSPTHLIKTRGQQATLRCSPISGHTSVYWYQQALGLGLQFLLWYDEGEERNRGNFPPRFSGRQFPNYSSELNVNALELEDSALYLCASSLGGTGPNSPLHFGNGTRLTVT.

The sample holds one count of this clone. The chain couples TRBV7-9 to TRBJ2-7; D not certain. CDR3 length equals 13 residues. CDR1 and CDR2 (germline): SEHNR, FQNEAQ (reference sequence). Trimming removed 1 base at V and 1 base at J, with 5 bases between. CDR3 coding DNA: TGTGCCAGCAGCTTAGGCCTTTCCTACGAGCAGTACTTC. The encoded protein is CASSLGLSYEQYF.

The chain links TRBV4-3 to TRBJ2-5; D is perhaps TRBD2 (7 bases). Between the trimmed V and J ends, which lost 0 bases and 5 bases, there was a span of 19 bases. Germline lookup yields CDR1 LGHNA and CDR2 YSLEER. The CDR3 runs to 17 residues. CDR3 loop: CASSQDLRGAGMETQYF. The CDR3 DNA follows: TGCGCCAGCAGCCAAGATCTCCGGGGGGCCGGGATGGAGACCCAGTACTTC.

In its sample, this clone ranks as medium-sized (0.01 to 0.1%). The chain couples TRBV19 to TRBJ1-6; D call uncertain. The CDR3 is 17 residues long. Germline loops: CDR1 LNHDA, CDR2 SQIVND (reference sequence). V was trimmed by 5 bases and J by 2 bases, leaving 16 bases between them. The CDR3 DNA is TGTGCCAGTAGTCGGTCGCTCGAGCGGACCTATAATTCACCCCTCCACTTT. Translated, it gives CASSRSLERTYNSPLHF.

The V gene is TRBV7-9, the J gene TRBJ1-2; D remains unclear. Trimming removed 0 bases at V and 4 bases at J, with 9 bases between. This CDR3 contains 14 residues. In germline, CDR1 is SEHNR, CDR2 FQNEAQ (reference sequence). The CDR3 loop reads CASSLATATYGYTF. In nucleotides, the CDR3 is TGTGCCAGCAGCTTAGCAACAGCAACCTATGGCTACACCTTC.

The chain carries TRBV4-2 and TRBJ2-1; maybe TRBD2 (6 bases). The CDR3 sequence is 11 residues long. V lost 6 bases to trimming and J lost 10 bases, with 10 bases between them. Germline lookup yields CDR1 LGHNA and CDR2 YNFKEQ. The CDR3 loop is CASSRGVEQFF. Written as DNA, the CDR3 is TGTGCCAGCAGTCGCGGGGTCGAGCAGTTCTTC.

The chain recombines TRBV7-9 with TRBJ2-5; 10 nucleotides agree with TRBD2. This CDR3 comprises 15 residues. The ends lost 3 bases at V and 5 bases at J; junction bases unmatched: 6. Germline V gene sequence: CDR1 SEHNR, CDR2 FQNEAQ (reference sequence). DNA of the CDR3: TGTGCCAGCAGCTTGAGCGGGGGGGCTTATGAGACCCAGTACTTC. It translates to CASSLSGGAYETQYF. The full variable domain, in which reference TRBV7-9 and TRBJ2-5 provide the parts outside the CDR3, is DTGVSQNPRHKITKRGQNVTFRCDPISEHNRLYWYRQTLGQGPEFLTYFQNEAQLEKSRLLSDRFSAERPKGSFSTLEIQRTEQGDSAMYLCASSLSGGAYETQYFGPGTRLLVL.

CDR3 DNA sequence: TGTGCCACGACAACCGGGACAGGGACCAATTCACCCCTCCACTTT. Its protein product is CATTTGTGTNSPLHF. The chain couples TRBV19 to TRBJ1-6, with 9 nucleotides matching TRBD1. Germline V gives CDR1 LNHDA, CDR2 SQIVND (reference sequence). CDR3 length equals 15 residues. V gave up 10 bases and J gave up 7 bases; unmatched junction bases: 11. Full variable domain (remainder filled in from reference TRBV19 and TRBJ1-6): DGGITQSPKYLFRKEGQNVTLSCEQNLNHDAMYWYRQDPGQGLRLIYYSQIVNDFQKGDIAEGYSVSREKKESFPLTVTSAQKNPTAFYLCATTTGTGTNSPLHFGNGTRLTVT.

This clone was counted a single time. This chain links TRBV4-2 with TRBJ1-1; 10 bases line up with TRBD1. The trim removed 3 bases at V and 7 bases at J, leaving 2 bases unmatched. CDR1 and CDR2 from the germline V gene are LGHNA and YNFKEQ. The length of the CDR3 is 13 residues. Written as DNA, the CDR3 is TGTGCCAGCAGCCAGGGGACAGGGGATGAAGCTTTCTTT. Translating gives CASSQGTGDEAFF.

The chain recombines TRBV2 with TRBJ1-1; perhaps TRBD1 as D (6 bases). The V and J ends lost 8 bases and 2 bases respectively, with 18 bases between them. The germline V gene has CDR1 SNHLY and CDR2 FYNNEI. The CDR3 contains 15 residues. The CDR3 region has the DNA TGTGCCAGCGTTATGGACAGCGCCTCTAACACTGAAGCTTTCTTT. Protein: CASVMDSASNTEAFF.

The chain has TRBV7-2 and TRBJ2-5; maybe TRBD1 (7 bases). Germline V CDR1 and CDR2: SGHTA, FQGNSA. The CDR3 runs to 16 residues. Trimming took 4 bases from V and 2 from J, leaving 17 bases between them. CDR3 DNA sequence: TGTGCCAGCAGCTACTTTGGGGGGACAGAGCAAGAGACCCAGTACTTC. As protein: CASSYFGGTEQETQYF. Drawing the rest from reference TRBV7-2 and TRBJ2-5, the complete variable domain is GAGVSQSPSNKVTEKGKDVELRCDPISGHTALYWYRQSLGQGLEFLIYFQGNSAPDKSGLPSDRFSAERTGGSVSTLTIQRTQQEDSAVYLCASSYFGGTEQETQYFGPGTRLLVL.

This clone has only one observation. The V call is TRBV7-9, the J call TRBJ1-2; 8 nucleotides line up with TRBD1. Germline trimming cut 2 bases from V and 4 bases from J; bases unmatched to any gene: 3. In germline, CDR1 is SEHNR, CDR2 FQNEAQ (reference sequence). The CDR3 contains 14 residues. The CDR3 nucleotides are TGTGCCAGCAGCTTAAGGACAGGGAGCTATGGCTACACCTTC. This encodes CASSLRTGSYGYTF.

The rearrangement joins TRBV12-5 to TRBJ2-1, with a weak D call TRBD1 (5 bases). This CDR3 is built from 13 residues. CDR1 is LGHNT, CDR2 FRNRAP, per germline. Trimming took off 2 bases at V and 8 bases at J, with 10 bases between the two ends. The CDR3 coding sequence is TGTGCTAGTGGTTTGTCCAGGGTAGATGAGCAGTTCTTC. Protein product: CASGLSRVDEQFF.

V is TRBV11-1 and J is TRBJ2-7; 13 bases fit TRBD2. V lost 5 bases and J lost 12; bases outside the gene matches: 7. Germline V gene sequence: CDR1 SGHAT, CDR2 FQDESV (reference sequence). CDR3 length equals 13 residues. In nucleotides, the CDR3 is TGTGCCAGCAGCGTAACTAGCGGGGGGGCGGTGTACGTC. This codes for CASSVTSGGAVYV.